The 29 T cell receptor beta chains listed next were all sequenced from one sample in a study of CD8+ T cells in alopecia areata. Extracted RNA was reverse transcribed, and the resulting cDNA served as sequencing template. TCRdb keeps only in-frame clones here, not all; method: immunoSEQ multiplex PCR. The table includes about 210,000 clones, 50% to 75% detected once. Treatment meaning: oral pan-JAK inhibitor, 5-10 mg twice daily. This specimen consisted of CD4+ T cells sorted from blood, obtained at week 4, from a patient treated with tofacitinib. The source of these receptors is a human donor with alopecia areata.

The chain has TRBV19 and TRBJ1-2, with D possibly TRBD1 on 6 matching bases. Germline V CDR1 and CDR2: LNHDA, SQIVND (reference sequence). This CDR3 is built from 16 residues. Trimming cost V 5 bases and J 4 bases, with 20 bases left between them. CDR3 nucleotides: TGTGCCAGTAGTGTCATCAACAGGGTCGGGAGCTATGGCTACACCTTC. It translates to CASSVINRVGSYGYTF. The variable domain in full, with the rest retrieved from reference TRBV19 and TRBJ1-2, is DGGITQSPKYLFRKEGQNVTLSCEQNLNHDAMYWYRQDPGQGLRLIYYSQIVNDFQKGDIAEGYSVSREKKESFPLTVTSAQKNPTAFYLCASSVINRVGSYGYTFGSGTRLTVV.

This chain links TRBV29-1 with TRBJ1-1, with D perhaps TRBD1 (5 bases). CDR3 length: 14 residues. Trimming pared 3 bases from V and 2 bases from J, leaving 13 bases between. CDR1 is SQVTM, CDR2 ANQGSEA, per germline. CDR3 loop: CSVDLQGGNTEAFF. The CDR3 DNA reads TGCAGCGTTGATCTCCAGGGCGGTAACACTGAAGCTTTCTTT.

CDR3 residues: CASSLSGRGYEQYF. The CDR3 DNA sequence: TGTGCCAGCAGCTTATCGGGCAGGGGCTACGAGCAGTACTTC. The V and J genes are TRBV11-2 and TRBJ2-7; tentative D call: TRBD1 (6 bases). Trimming took 2 bases from V and 3 from J, leaving 11 bases between them. The CDR3 has 14 amino acids. The germline V gene has CDR1 SGHAT and CDR2 FQNNGV.

The genes are TRBV30 and TRBJ1-5; D gene unclear. Trimming pared 2 bases from V and 2 bases from J, leaving 7 bases between. Germline V lookup: CDR1 GTSNPN, CDR2 SVGIG (reference sequence). CDR3 length equals 13 residues. CDR3 sequence (DNA): TGTGCCTGGAGTCTGAGCGGCAATCAGCCCCAGCATTTT. It is translated as CAWSLSGNQPQHF.

The V call is TRBV9, the J call TRBJ2-1; a possible D gene is TRBD1 (6 bases). The CDR3 totals 13 residues. Germline CDR1 and CDR2: SGDLS and YYNGEE. V lost 3 bases to trimming and J lost 7 bases, with 11 bases between them. Here the CDR3 reads CASSAPTGNEQFF. The CDR3 bases are TGTGCCAGCAGCGCGCCGACAGGTAATGAGCAGTTCTTC.

The genes are TRBV5-4 and TRBJ2-1; TRBD2 matches at 8 bases. This CDR3 is 15 amino acids long. The ends lost 5 bases at V and 5 bases at J; junction bases unmatched: 9. Germline-derived CDR1 and CDR2 are SGHNT and YYREEE (reference sequence). CDR3 sequence: CASRQRLASHNEQFF. The CDR3 DNA reads TGTGCCAGCAGGCAACGACTAGCGTCCCACAATGAGCAGTTCTTC.

The chain uses TRBV6-5 and TRBJ2-5; D is ambiguous. The CDR3 is made up of 12 amino acids. Trimming stripped 6 bases from V and 2 bases from J, with 7 bases between. Germline CDR1 is MNHEY and CDR2 is SVGAGI. This CDR3 reads CASSGSQETQYF. The CDR3 region has the DNA TGTGCCAGCAGCGGCTCGCAAGAGACCCAGTACTTC.

This clone came up once. The chain employs TRBV7-2 and TRBJ2-2; a weak D match, TRBD1 (5 bases). V dropped 4 bases and J dropped 1 base, with 10 bases sitting between them. The length of the CDR3 is 15 residues. Germline assignment: CDR1 SGHTA and CDR2 FQGNSA. The DNA for the CDR3 is TGTGCCAGCAGCTCAGGGTTAGGGAACACCGGGGAGCTGTTTTTT. It is translated as CASSSGLGNTGELFF.

In its sample, this clone was seen a few times. This chain joins TRBV5-1 and TRBJ2-7; D uncertain. V gave up 3 bases and J gave up 5 bases, with 6 bases separating them. The CDR3 has 11 amino acids. The germline V gene encodes CDR1 SGHRS and CDR2 YFSETQ. This CDR3 reads CASSSLDEQYF. CDR3 DNA sequence: TGCGCCAGCAGCTCCTTGGACGAGCAGTACTTC.

The chain recombines TRBV5-1 with TRBJ2-5, with D hard to call. The germline V and J ends were trimmed by 4 bases and 2 bases, with 21 bases remaining between them. This CDR3 has 17 residues. CDR1 is SGHRS, CDR2 YFSETQ, per germline. The CDR3 DNA sequence: TGCGCCAGCAGCCCCCGACGTTTGTCCCAGACACAAGAGACCCAGTACTTC. Translated, it gives CASSPRRLSQTQETQYF.

The V and J genes are TRBV5-6 and TRBJ1-2; D uncertain. The germline gives CDR1 SGHDT, CDR2 YYEEEE. The CDR3 has 15 residues. V shed 0 bases and J shed 8 bases, with 17 bases lying between them. The CDR3 spells CASSLASRTFLGYTF. The CDR3 DNA sequence: TGTGCCAGCAGCTTGGCCTCACGAACGTTTTTAGGCTACACCTTC.

The V and J genes are TRBV9 and TRBJ2-3; 14 nucleotides align to TRBD2. The CDR3 has 18 residues. The junction had 7 bases not matched to a gene; V was cut back by 4 bases and J by 0 bases. The V gene's germline CDR1 is SGDLS and CDR2 YYNGEE. CDR3 DNA: TGTGCCAGCAGCTTGAGGACTAGCGGGGGGACTAGCACAGATACGCAGTATTTT. Its protein is CASSLRTSGGTSTDTQYF.

The gene calls are TRBV6-6 and TRBJ1-1; D is possibly TRBD1 (6 bases). From germline, CDR1 is MNHNY and CDR2 SVGAGI (reference sequence). The CDR3 length is 16 residues. Deletions cut 0 bases from V and 2 bases from J, with 13 bases between. The CDR3 DNA follows: TGTGCCAGCAGTTACTCCATCTCAGGGGAAAACACTGAAGCTTTCTTT. Translated, it gives CASSYSISGENTEAFF.

V gene TRBV5-1 combines with J gene TRBJ2-1; 9 nucleotides match TRBD1. Germline V gene data show CDR1 as SGHRS and CDR2 as YFSETQ. The CDR3 length is 14 residues. J gave up 7 bases and V 7 bases, and 9 bases lay outside the gene matches. The chain's CDR3 is CASSNRGPMNEQFF. The CDR3 region has the DNA TGCGCCAGCTCAAACAGGGGGCCGATGAATGAGCAGTTCTTC.

This clone came up a few times. The chain uses TRBV7-2 and TRBJ1-1; D is undetermined. V lost 3 bases and J lost 6, with 14 bases in between. This CDR3 has 14 residues. Germline V gene sequence: CDR1 SGHTA, CDR2 FQGNSA. The CDR3 is CASSLWTRNSEAFF. CDR3 bases: TGTGCCAGCAGCTTGTGGACCCGCAACTCTGAAGCTTTCTTT.

The chain has TRBV4-2 and TRBJ1-6, with D uncertain. Germline V gives CDR1 LGHNA, CDR2 YNFKEQ. This CDR3 is 15 amino acids long. V was cut by 1 base and J by 5 bases, with 9 bases left in between. The CDR3 loop reads CASSQGNGDNSPLHF. CDR3 sequence (DNA): TGTGCCAGCAGCCAAGGGAACGGAGATAATTCACCCCTCCACTTT.

V gene TRBV12-5 combines with J gene TRBJ2-1; tentative D call: TRBD1 (6 bases). This CDR3 contains 15 residues. V was trimmed by 0 bases and J by 4 bases, leaving 10 bases between them. Germline lookup yields CDR1 LGHNT and CDR2 FRNRAP. CDR3 DNA sequence: TGTGCTAGTGGTTTGGTGACAGGCCTATACAATGAGCAGTTCTTC. Protein sequence: CASGLVTGLYNEQFF.

This clone was seen a handful of times. The CDR3 region has the DNA TGTGCCAGCAGCTTACGGGGGTACTACGAGCAGTACTTC. Its translation: CASSLRGYYEQYF. V gene TRBV7-9 combines with J gene TRBJ2-7; maybe TRBD2 (6 bases). V was trimmed by 2 bases and J by 3 bases, leaving 8 bases between them. Germline loops: CDR1 SEHNR, CDR2 FQNEAQ (reference sequence). There are 13 residues in the CDR3.

The chain couples TRBV5-4 to TRBJ1-1, with TRBD1 as a possible D gene (5 bases). Germline loops: CDR1 SGHNT, CDR2 YYREEE (reference sequence). This CDR3 spans 14 amino acids. V was shortened by 1 base and J by 1 base, with 8 bases between the two germline ends. CDR3 loop: CASSLSGTNTEAFF. CDR3 nucleotide sequence: TGTGCCAGCAGCTTGTCCGGGACGAACACTGAAGCTTTCTTT.

The chain joins TRBV6-1 to TRBJ2-5; D is unresolved. The CDR3 is made up of 12 amino acids. V was cut by 5 bases and J by 5 bases, with 9 bases left in between. Looked up from germline, CDR1 is MNHNS and CDR2 is SASEGT. In DNA, the CDR3 is TGTGCCAGCAGTTCCTTGGCGGAGACCCAGTACTTC. Protein: CASSSLAETQYF.

Only a few counts were recorded for this clone. The rearrangement links TRBV7-2 to TRBJ2-1; D may be TRBD2 (5 bases). Looked up from germline, CDR1 is SGHTA and CDR2 is FQGNSA. The CDR3 contains 12 residues. V was shortened by 5 bases and J by 10 bases, with 12 bases between the two germline ends. The CDR3 DNA is TGTGCCAGCAGCGCGATACTAGGCGAGCAGTTCTTC. Translating it yields CASSAILGEQFF.

This chain connects TRBV7-8 to TRBJ1-6, with a possible D match to TRBD1 (6 bases). The germline V gene has CDR1 SGHVS and CDR2 FQNEAQ. This CDR3 comprises 14 residues. Trimming pared 4 bases from V and 12 bases from J, leaving 16 bases between. CDR3 sequence: CASSSQDRGLPLHF. The CDR3 nucleotides are TGTGCCAGCAGCTCCCAGGACAGAGGACTACCCCTCCACTTT.

The genes are TRBV5-4 and TRBJ2-1, with D maybe TRBD2 (7 bases). V was clipped by 2 bases and J by 7 bases, with 13 bases between them. There are 14 residues in the CDR3. Germline V gene sequence: CDR1 SGHNT, CDR2 YYREEE (reference sequence). The CDR3: CASSFAGALNEQFF. As DNA, the CDR3 is TGTGCCAGCAGCTTCGCGGGGGCCTTGAATGAGCAGTTCTTC.

The J gene is TRBJ2-6, the V gene TRBV7-9; D gene uncertain. The CDR3 runs to 14 residues. The V and J ends lost 5 bases and 0 bases respectively, with 5 bases between them. Germline-derived CDR1 and CDR2 are SEHNR and FQNEAQ (reference sequence). In DNA form, the CDR3 reads TGTGCCAGCAGCCCACCCTCTGGGGCCAACGTCCTGACTTTC. Protein: CASSPPSGANVLTF.

V usage is TRBV29-1 and J usage is TRBJ2-5, with 10 bases that match TRBD2. CDR1 is SQVTM and CDR2 is ANQGSEA in the germline V gene. Trimming at V came to 4 bases and at J to 3 bases, leaving 5 bases not matched to a gene. The CDR3 sequence is 14 residues long. This chain's CDR3 is CSVALAGLKETQYF. CDR3 nucleotide sequence: TGCAGCGTTGCACTAGCGGGGCTCAAAGAGACCCAGTACTTC.

The chain's CDR3 is CASSRTSGEETQYF. The CDR3 bases are TGCGCCAGCAGCCGGACTAGCGGTGAAGAGACCCAGTACTTC. This rearrangement joins TRBV5-1 to TRBJ2-5; 10 bases are a match to TRBD2. V dropped 4 bases and J dropped 3; count of bases not matched to a gene: 3. The CDR3 totals 14 residues. Per the germline V gene, CDR1 is SGHRS and CDR2 is YFSETQ.

This clone was found a few times. The gene calls are TRBV30 and TRBJ2-4; TRBD1 is a possible D gene (5 bases). V lost 2 bases, J lost 4 bases, and 12 bases lay in between. CDR3 length equals 14 residues. Per the germline V gene, CDR1 is GTSNPN and CDR2 is SVGIG (reference sequence). CDR3 protein: CAWSYDSKKNIQYF. The CDR3 DNA reads TGTGCCTGGAGTTATGACAGCAAGAAAAACATTCAGTACTTC.

On this clone itself: The same CDR3 can be traced to other DNA sequences in this sample. The V and J genes are TRBV7-3 and TRBJ1-6; 7 bases fit TRBD1. Germline values: CDR1 SGHTA, CDR2 FQGTGA. J lost 6 bases, V lost 3 bases, and 2 bases had no gene match. The CDR3 consists of 14 residues. CDR3 nucleotide sequence: TGTGCCAGCAGCTTGGGGACAGCTAATTCACCCCTCCACTTT. It translates to CASSLGTANSPLHF.

The chain links TRBV5-1 to TRBJ2-1; no firm D call. Trimming left V 0 bases short and J 9 bases short, with 13 bases between. Germline-derived CDR1 and CDR2 are SGHRS and YFSETQ. CDR3 size: 14 residues. The CDR3 DNA follows: TGCGCCAGCAGCTTGGTCTCCCCAAGTAGTGAGCAGTTCTTC. It translates to CASSLVSPSSEQFF.